The T cell receptor beta chain described here comes from a study of radiotherapy plus CTLA-4 blockade in lung cancer. Study findings and constraints: TCR clones from tumors expanded in blood after radiotherapy plus ipilimumab.

The CDR3 loop spans 16 amino acids. Per germline, CDR1 LNHNV and CDR2 YYDKDF (reference sequence). V shed 5 bases and J 12 bases; nucleotides not matched to a gene: 18. Lung cancer patients with chemo-refractory metastatic non-small-cell disease were given focal radiation plus CTLA-4 blockade with ipilimumab. For this clone: Its specificity is unknown.

Libraries were prepared by immunoSEQ multiplex PCR; TCRdb keeps only in-frame clonotypes and omits some of them. The sample comprises tens of thousands of clones, about 85% of which are singletons, and 8.5% rests with the top ten. The chain uses TRBV15 and TRBJ2-1; 8 bases map to TRBD1. Sequences were derived from peripheral blood, sampled from a patient treated with radiotherapy plus ipilimumab. The TCR originated in a human donor with non-small cell lung cancer who had a complete response to radiotherapy plus ipilimumab. Written as DNA, the CDR3 is TGTGCCACCAGCCCTTACCGACAGGGGTCACCAAGCGGGCAGTTCTTC. This encodes CATSPYRQGSPSGQFF. Looking up the rest from reference TRBV15 and TRBJ2-1 gives the full variable domain: DAMVIQNPRYQVTQFGKPVTLSCSQTLNHNVMYWYQQKSSQAPKLLFHYYDKDFNNEADTPDNFQSRRPNTSFCFLDIRSPGLGDTAMYLCATSPYRQGSPSGQFFGPGTRLTVL.